This paragraph covers one T cell receptor (beta chain) sequence. In the source study's methods: Cell counts per sample came from amplifying reference gene primers. Sequencing used immunoSEQ multiplex PCR; TCRdb keeps in-frame clones, though not all of them. V, J and clone size were drawn from that table, and D and trimming were deduced from the DNA. The sample has tens of thousands of clones, approximately 86% seen once. The sample comes from a study of blood T cell repertoires in COVID-19. In the study overall: The United States, Italy and Spain provided the acute and convalescent COVID-19 samples. Sample material is recorded as cDNA or gDNA derived from T cells, B-cell-depleted T cells, or PBMCs.

Sequenced input: peripheral blood. This TCR was sampled from a human donor in a cohort sampled during active COVID-19.

The CDR3: CASSLRWETQYF. In DNA form, the CDR3 reads TGTGCCAGCAGCCTCCGGTGGGAGACCCAGTACTTC. The rearrangement joins TRBV11-2 to TRBJ2-5, with D uncertain. V gave up 5 bases and J gave up 5 bases, with 9 bases separating them. Germline V lookup: CDR1 SGHAT, CDR2 FQNNGV. CDR3 size: 12 residues. Using reference TRBV11-2 and TRBJ2-5 for the parts outside the CDR3, the full variable domain is EAGVAQSPRYKIIEKRQSVAFWCNPISGHATLYWYQQILGQGPKLLIQFQNNGVVDDSQLPKDRFSAERLKGVDSTLKIQPAKLEDSAVYLCASSLRWETQYFGPGTRLLVL.